The entry below describes one T cell receptor (beta chain). This clone occurred once. The target of this receptor is not known. Base qualities are not provided; no much larger clone lies one nucleotide away. This sample stems from a study of PD-L1 blockade in urothelial cancer (dated by TCRdb to about 2017). With regard to the full study: All patients started therapy in the mid-2010s and received atezolizumab 1,200 mg intravenously every 3 weeks. About 85% of the roughly 29 patients were males with bladder-origin urothelial cancer, and 18 of 29 reported a prior smoking history. Pretreatment tumor samples, along with matched peripheral blood collected serially before and after atezolizumab treatment, underwent TCR sequencing. Somatic, immune and clinical correlates of response to PD-L1 blockade with atezolizumab in urothelial cancer were the focus of an exploratory multi-omic analysis. Pretreatment blood TCR-seq was available for about 30 patients, at least one posttreatment blood collection was obtained for about 24 patients, and tumor TCR-seq was available for about 24 patients. An ECOG performance status of 0 or 1 was recorded for the patients, and 0 to 3 prior chemotherapy regimens had been received by the patients. Durable clinical benefit was defined as progression-free survival longer than 6 months, and TCR features were also tested against progression-free and overall survival. In the same patients, whole exome sequencing and RNA sequencing of pretreatment tumors were performed in addition to TCR sequencing. Several patients achieved durable clinical benefit and 15 to 20 did not. Blood samples were analyzed at 3 weeks after treatment start (second dose) and at 6 weeks after treatment start. Blood samples yielded a median of around 150,000 T cells and more than 80,000 unique TCRs, with median clonality approximately 0.08. Results the study describes overall, beyond this receptor: Because the sample size was small (n ≈ 27) and many of the analyses were exploratory, the results are meant to be hypothesis-generating. Improved progression-free and overall survival was associated with having pretreatment peripheral blood TCR clonality below the median. Among patients with durable benefit, tumor-associated TCR clones showed greater expansion in peripheral blood 3 weeks after treatment started (n of about 20, p = 0.022).

The label giving this sample's time point can be read as: peripheral blood 6 weeks after treatment start. The cohort included under 35 patients with locally advanced or metastatic urothelial carcinoma who were treated at Memorial Sloan Kettering on a trial protocol. Peripheral blood mononuclear cells were collected from each patient pretreatment and during treatment, giving between 1 and 8 total time points per patient. The Qiagen DNeasy Blood extraction kit was used to purify genomic DNA from total PBMCs and tumor samples. PBMCs were collected pretreatment and during treatment, and were isolated and stored as previously described. The CDR3, from cysteine to phenylalanine, totals 20 residues. Here the CDR3 DNA is all that survives: 60 bases in frame from base 1. Here V drops 0 bases and J drops 4 bases, and the junction holds 13 bases not matched to any gene. Based on the germline V gene, the CDR1 and CDR2 sequences are SGHRS and YFSETQ.

Synthetic TCR analog templates were spiked into each PCR to estimate absolute template abundance from read counts. TCRbeta CDR3 regions were amplified from genomic DNA with bias-controlled V and J gene primers using the immunoSEQ assay. Sequencing of rearranged TCRbeta segments was performed at approximately 20X coverage. In the original analysis: Clustering was used to correct sequencing errors, and CDR3s were annotated against IMGT so that V, D and J genes could be assigned. Downstream analyses used only productive TCRbeta rearrangements and left out out-of-frame or stop-codon sequences. Clonality was computed as one minus Shannon entropy normalized by the log of the number of unique productive sequences. Fisher's exact test with Benjamini-Hochberg correction, using a cutoff of adjusted p below 0.01, was how clones that differed between time points or between blood and tumor were identified. TCRdb took over this immuneACCESS table, retaining in-frame rearrangements with V and J assigned. Such tables are incomplete; in checked studies, under half of the missing clones stem from an unresolved V gene, and the remainder is unexplained. That table is the source of V, J and clone size, and D and trimming were worked out from the DNA. The sample table contains about 48,000 clones; only one count was recorded for more than 80% of them. 8.8% of the sample lies in the top ten.

This specimen consisted of PBMCs, obtained around atezolizumab (anti-PD-L1) treatment. The sequence derives from a man between 70 and 80 years old with urothelial cancer. The V and J genes are TRBV5-1 and TRBJ2-6, with 10 central nucleotides matching TRBD1. The sequenced DNA: TGCGCCAGCAGCTTGGACCCACCGGGACAGGGGTTACCCGGGGCCAACGTCCTGACTTTC. It is translated as CASSLDPPGQGLPGANVLTF.